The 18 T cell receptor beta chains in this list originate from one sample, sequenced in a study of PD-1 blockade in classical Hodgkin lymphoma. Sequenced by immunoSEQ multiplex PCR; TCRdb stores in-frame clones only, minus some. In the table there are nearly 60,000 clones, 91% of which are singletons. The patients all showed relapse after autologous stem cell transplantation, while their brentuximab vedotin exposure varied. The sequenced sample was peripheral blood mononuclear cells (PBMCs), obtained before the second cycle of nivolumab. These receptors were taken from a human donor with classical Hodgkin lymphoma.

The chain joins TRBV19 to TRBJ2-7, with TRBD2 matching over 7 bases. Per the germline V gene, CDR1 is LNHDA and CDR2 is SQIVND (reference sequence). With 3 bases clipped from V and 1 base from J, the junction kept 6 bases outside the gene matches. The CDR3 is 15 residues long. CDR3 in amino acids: CASSMGIAGSYEQYF. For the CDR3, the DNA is TGTGCCAGTAGTATGGGCATAGCGGGTTCCTACGAGCAGTACTTC.

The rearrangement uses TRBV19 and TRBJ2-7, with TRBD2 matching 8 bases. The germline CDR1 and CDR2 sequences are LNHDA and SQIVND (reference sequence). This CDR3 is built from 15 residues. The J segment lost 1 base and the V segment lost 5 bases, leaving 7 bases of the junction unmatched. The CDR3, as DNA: TGTGCCAGTAGTGCTCGGAGCGGGAGATCCTACGAGCAGTACTTC. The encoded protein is CASSARSGRSYEQYF.

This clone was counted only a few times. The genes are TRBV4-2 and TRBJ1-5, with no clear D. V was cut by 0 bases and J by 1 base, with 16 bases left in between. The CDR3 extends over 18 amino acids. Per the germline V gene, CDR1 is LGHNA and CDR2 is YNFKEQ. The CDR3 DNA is TGTGCCAGCAGCCAAGATCTGTGGGAGAGAGAAAGCAATCAGCCCCAGCATTTT. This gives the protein CASSQDLWERESNQPQHF.

The DNA of the CDR3 is TGTGCCAGCAGCCACAGGTGGGGGAATCAGCCCCAGCATTTT. It translates to CASSHRWGNQPQHF. J is TRBJ1-5 and V is TRBV5-6, with D tentatively TRBD1 (5 bases). CDR3 length equals 14 residues. V was pared by 4 bases and J by 4 bases, with 12 bases between. Germline V gene data show CDR1 as SGHDT and CDR2 as YYEEEE.

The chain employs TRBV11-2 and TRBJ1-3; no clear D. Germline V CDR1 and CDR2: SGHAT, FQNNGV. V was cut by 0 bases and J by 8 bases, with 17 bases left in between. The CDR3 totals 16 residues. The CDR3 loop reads CASSLEQNWRSDTIYF. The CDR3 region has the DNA TGTGCCAGCAGCTTAGAGCAGAATTGGAGGTCGGACACCATATATTTT.

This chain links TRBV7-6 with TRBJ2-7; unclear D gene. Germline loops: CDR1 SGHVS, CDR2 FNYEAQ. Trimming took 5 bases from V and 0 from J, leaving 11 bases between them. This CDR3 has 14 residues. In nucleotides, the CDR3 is TGTGCCAGCAGCCCGGTGGGTGACTCCTACGAGCAGTACTTC. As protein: CASSPVGDSYEQYF.

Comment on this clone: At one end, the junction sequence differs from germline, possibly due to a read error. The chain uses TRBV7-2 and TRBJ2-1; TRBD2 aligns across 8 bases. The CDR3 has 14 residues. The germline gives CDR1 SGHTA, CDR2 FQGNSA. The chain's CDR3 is CASSIAGFYNEQFF. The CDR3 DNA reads TGTGCCAGCAGCATAGCGGGGTTCTACAATGAGCAGTTCTTC.

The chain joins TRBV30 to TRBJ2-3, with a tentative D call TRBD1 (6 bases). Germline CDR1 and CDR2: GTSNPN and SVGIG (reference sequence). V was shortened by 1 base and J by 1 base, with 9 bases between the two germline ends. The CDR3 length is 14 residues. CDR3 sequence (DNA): TGTGCCTGGAGTGCGGGACAAGGCACAGATACGCAGTATTTT. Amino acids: CAWSAGQGTDTQYF.

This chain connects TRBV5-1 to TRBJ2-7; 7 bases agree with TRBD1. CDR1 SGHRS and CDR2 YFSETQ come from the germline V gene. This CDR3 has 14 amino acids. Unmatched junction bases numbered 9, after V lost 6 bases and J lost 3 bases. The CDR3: CASNPGQEFYEQYF. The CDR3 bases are TGCGCCAGCAACCCCGGACAGGAATTCTACGAGCAGTACTTC.

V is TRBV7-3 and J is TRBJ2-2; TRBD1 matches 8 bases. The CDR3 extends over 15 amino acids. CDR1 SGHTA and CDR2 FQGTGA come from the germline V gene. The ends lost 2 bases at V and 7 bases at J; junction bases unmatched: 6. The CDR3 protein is CASSLARGLGGELFF. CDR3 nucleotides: TGTGCCAGCAGCTTAGCCAGGGGGCTTGGCGGGGAGCTGTTTTTT. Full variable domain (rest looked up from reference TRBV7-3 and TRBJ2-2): GAGVSQTPSNKVTEKGKYVELRCDPISGHTALYWYRQSLGQGPEFLIYFQGTGAADDSGLPNDRFFAVRPEGSVSTLKIQRTERGDSAVYLCASSLARGLGGELFFGEGSRLTVL.

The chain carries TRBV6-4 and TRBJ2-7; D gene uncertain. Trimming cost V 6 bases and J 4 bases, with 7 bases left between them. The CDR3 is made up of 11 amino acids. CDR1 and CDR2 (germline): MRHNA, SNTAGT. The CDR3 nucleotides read TGTGCCAGCAGCCCTTTTTACGAGCAGTACTTC. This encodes CASSPFYEQYF.

The CDR3 here is CASSPGNRLSNYEQYF. The DNA of the CDR3 is TGCGCCAGCAGCCCAGGAAACAGACTATCGAACTACGAGCAGTACTTC. The chain couples TRBV4-1 to TRBJ2-7; TRBD2 might be the D (5 bases). Trimming took off 4 bases at V and 3 bases at J, with 19 bases between the two ends. This CDR3 is built from 16 residues. Germline V gene sequence: CDR1 MGHRA, CDR2 YSYEKL.

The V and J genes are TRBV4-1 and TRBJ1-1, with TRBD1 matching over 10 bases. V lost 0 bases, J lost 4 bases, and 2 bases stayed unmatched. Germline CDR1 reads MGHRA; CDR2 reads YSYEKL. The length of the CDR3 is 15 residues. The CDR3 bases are TGCGCCAGCAGCCAAGAGACAGGGGGCCCCACTGAAGCTTTCTTT. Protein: CASSQETGGPTEAFF.

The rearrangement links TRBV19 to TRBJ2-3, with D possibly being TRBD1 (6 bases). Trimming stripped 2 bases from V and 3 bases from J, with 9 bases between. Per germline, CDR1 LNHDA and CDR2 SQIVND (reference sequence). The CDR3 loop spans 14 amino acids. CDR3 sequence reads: CASSIQGLTDTQYF. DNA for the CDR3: TGTGCCAGTAGTATACAGGGGTTAACAGATACGCAGTATTTT.

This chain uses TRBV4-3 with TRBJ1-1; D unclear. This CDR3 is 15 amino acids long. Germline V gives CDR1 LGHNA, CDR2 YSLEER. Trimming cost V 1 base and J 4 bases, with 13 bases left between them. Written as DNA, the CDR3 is TGCGCCAGCAGCCAAGGAAAAACAGTTGCCACTGAAGCTTTCTTT. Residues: CASSQGKTVATEAFF.

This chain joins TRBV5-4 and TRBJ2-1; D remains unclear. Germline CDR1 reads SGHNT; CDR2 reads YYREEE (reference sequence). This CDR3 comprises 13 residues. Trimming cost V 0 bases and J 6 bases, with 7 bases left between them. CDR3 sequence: CASSLGLFNEQFF. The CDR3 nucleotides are TGTGCCAGCAGCTTGGGACTGTTCAATGAGCAGTTCTTC.

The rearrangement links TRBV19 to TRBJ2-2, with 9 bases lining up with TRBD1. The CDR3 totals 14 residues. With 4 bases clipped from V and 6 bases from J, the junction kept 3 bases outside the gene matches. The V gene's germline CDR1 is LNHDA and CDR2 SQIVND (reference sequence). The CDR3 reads CASSTGTGSGELFF. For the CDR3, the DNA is TGTGCCAGTAGTACTGGGACAGGGTCCGGGGAGCTGTTTTTT.

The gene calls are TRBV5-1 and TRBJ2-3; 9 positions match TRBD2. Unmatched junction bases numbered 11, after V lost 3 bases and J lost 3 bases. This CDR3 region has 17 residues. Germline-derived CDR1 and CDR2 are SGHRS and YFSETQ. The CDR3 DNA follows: TGCGCCAGCAGCTCCCTCGCGGGGGGGCCTTTTACAGATACGCAGTATTTT. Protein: CASSSLAGGPFTDTQYF.